The 23 T cell receptor beta chains listed next were all sequenced from one sample in a study of CD8+CD57+ T cells in acquired aplastic anemia (dated by TCRdb to the late 2010s). Instrument on record: Illumina HiSeq 2000. Genomic DNA served as template for TCR beta VDJ combination and CDR3 sequence profiling. The raw public reads went through TCRdb reprocessing: fastp at Q25, MiXCR clone calling, in-frame beta chains kept. Every entry covers one CDR3 protein and lists the most common genes and DNA from its rows. This sample lists about 270,000 distinct CDR3 sequences; 55% to 65% were detected once. Roughly 8% of the sample rests with the top ten. The sequencing input was sorted CD4+, CD8+, or CD8+CD57+ T cells (not recorded which) from PBMCs. All receptors derive from a human donor with severe aplastic anemia or a healthy control (not recorded which).

On this clonotype itself: A much larger clone sits a single nucleotide away, making a read error possible. The CDR3 reads CASSDRDAGELFF. The CDR3 bases are TGTGCCAGCAGTGACAGGGACGCCGGGGAGCTGTTTTTT. The gene calls are TRBV6-4 and TRBJ2-2, with D perhaps matching TRBD1 or TRBD2 (5 bases each). The germline CDR1 and CDR2 sequences are MRHNA and SNTAGT. The CDR3 has 13 residues. Trimming cost V 2 bases and J 6 bases, with 7 bases left between them.

The chain's CDR3 is CASSSDRGPPEQYF. CDR3 DNA sequence: TGTGCCAGCAGCTCAGACAGGGGGCCACCCGAGCAGTACTTC. The genes are TRBV7-9 and TRBJ2-7, with 10 bases matching TRBD1. Trimming took 4 bases from V and 6 from J; bases not matched to a gene: 6. This CDR3 is built from 14 residues. The V gene's germline CDR1 is SEHNR and CDR2 FQNEAQ (reference sequence).

For this clonotype: One end of the junction varies from germline; a read error may be responsible. The chain recombines TRBV7-2 with TRBJ1-2; 7 bases are a match to TRBD1. The germline V gene has CDR1 SGHTA and CDR2 FQGNSA. The CDR3 has 17 amino acids. The CDR3 coding sequence is TGTGCCAGCAGCTTAGTAGTCGGGACAGAGCTGAACTATGGCTACATCTTC. Protein: CASSLVVGTELNYGYIF.

This clonotype was seen a single time. The chain couples TRBV10-3 to TRBJ2-1; perhaps D is TRBD1 or TRBD2 (7 bases each). The V and J ends lost 4 bases and 5 bases respectively, with 12 bases between them. In germline, CDR1 is ENHRY, CDR2 SYGVKD. The CDR3 length is 14 residues. CDR3 DNA sequence: TGTGCCATCAGTGGTCAGGGGGGGAACAATGAGCAGTTCTTC. Its translation is CAISGQGGNNEQFF.

There are many counts of this clonotype. The chain joins TRBV5-1 to TRBJ2-7; D uncertain. Between the trimmed V and J ends, which lost 0 bases and 4 bases, there was a span of 8 bases. The CDR3 sequence is 13 residues long. Germline values: CDR1 SGHRS, CDR2 YFSETQ. The CDR3: CASSLASLYEQYF. The CDR3 DNA follows: TGCGCCAGCAGCTTGGCGAGCTTATACGAGCAGTACTTC.

The genes are TRBV20-1 and TRBJ1-2; D is ambiguous. V was trimmed by 0 bases and J by 8 bases, leaving 13 bases between them. Germline CDR1 and CDR2: DFQATT and SNEGSKA (reference sequence). This CDR3 comprises 13 residues. The CDR3 DNA follows: TGCAGTGCTAGAGATCCGGCCCAACCAGGCTACACCTTC. Residues: CSARDPAQPGYTF.

In this sample, this clonotype turned up many times. The chain uses TRBV25-1 and TRBJ1-2, with TRBD1 matching 9 bases. Trimming cost V 2 bases and J 5 bases; bases outside gene matches: 9. CDR1 and CDR2 from the germline V gene are MGHDK and SYGVNS. This CDR3 region has 16 residues. Here the CDR3 reads CASSEGGDRGGYGYTF. The CDR3 DNA reads as TGTGCCAGCAGTGAAGGAGGTGACAGGGGGGGATATGGCTACACCTTC.

This chain uses TRBV7-2 with TRBJ2-3, with D perhaps being TRBD1 or TRBD2 (5 bases each). V lost 5 bases and J lost 5, with 11 bases in between. Germline V gene lookup returns CDR1 SGHTA and CDR2 FQGNSA. CDR3 length equals 13 residues. The CDR3: CASSRGRVDTQYF. The CDR3 coding sequence is TGTGCCAGCAGCCGGGGCAGGGTAGATACGCAGTATTTT.

The chain combines TRBV7-4 with TRBJ2-5; tentatively, D is TRBD2 (7 bases). The CDR3 is 15 amino acids. The V gene lost 1 base and the J gene lost 5 bases, with 14 bases spanning the gap. The germline gives CDR1 SGHVT, CDR2 SQSDAQ. CDR3 in amino acids: CASSLVAGALETQYF. CDR3 coding DNA: TGTGCCAGCAGCTTAGTGGCGGGGGCGTTGGAGACCCAGTACTTC.

This clonotype was counted ten times or more. This chain joins TRBV6-5 and TRBJ2-5; 7 bases align to TRBD1. V dropped 2 bases and J dropped 4; count of bases not matched to a gene: 7. CDR1 is MNHEY and CDR2 is SVGAGI in the germline V gene. The CDR3 spans 15 residues. Written as DNA, the CDR3 is TGTGCCAGCAGTTACGGTCGACAGGGTGGAGAGACCCAGTACTTC. Its protein product is CASSYGRQGGETQYF.

This clonotype was seen at least ten times. V is TRBV3-1 and J is TRBJ2-3; no reliable D call. The CDR3 runs to 12 residues. The germline V gene encodes CDR1 LGHDT and CDR2 YNNKEL (reference sequence). V lost 4 bases to trimming and J lost 5 bases, with 7 bases between them. CDR3 sequence reads: CASSLFGDTQYF. Written as DNA, the CDR3 is TGTGCCAGCAGCCTCTTCGGAGATACGCAGTATTTT.

The chain links TRBV20-1 to TRBJ1-4, with 9 bases lining up with TRBD1. This CDR3 has 15 amino acids. CDR1 and CDR2 from the germline V gene are DFQATT and SNEGSKA (reference sequence). V lost 0 bases and J lost 6; bases outside the gene matches: 5. The CDR3 region is CSARDTGGSYEKLFF. The CDR3 DNA sequence: TGCAGTGCTAGAGATACAGGGGGCAGTTATGAAAAACTGTTTTTT.

This clonotype was detected only once. Relative to the germline gene, one junction end is altered; a read error may explain this. This chain links TRBV7-2 with TRBJ2-3, with 11 bases lining up with TRBD2. The CDR3 is 16 residues long. Germline values: CDR1 SGHTA, CDR2 FQGNSA. Here the CDR3 DNA reads TGTGCCAGCAGCCTAGCGGGAGGCGCTAGCACAGATACGCAGTATTTT. It codes for CASSLAGGASTDTQYF.

This clonotype was recorded a few times. The CDR3 sequence: CASSLGAGAEQYF. The DNA of the CDR3 is TGTGCCAGCAGCCTCGGGGCGGGGGCCGAGCAGTACTTC. This chain connects TRBV14 to TRBJ2-7; a possible D gene is TRBD2 (7 bases). Germline loops: CDR1 SGHDN, CDR2 FVKESK. This CDR3 is 13 amino acids long. V shed 4 bases and J shed 6 bases, with 13 bases lying between them.

This chain joins TRBV2 and TRBJ2-2; D gene unclear. CDR1 is SNHLY, CDR2 FYNNEI, per germline. The CDR3 loop spans 14 amino acids. V lost 5 bases and J 1 base, leaving 8 bases between the germline ends. CDR3 sequence (DNA): TGTGCCAGCAGTTCTGTTTTGAACACCGGGGAGCTGTTTTTT. Amino acids: CASSSVLNTGELFF.

Ten or more counts support this clonotype. This chain uses TRBV30 with TRBJ2-7, with unresolved D. Trimming pared 1 base from V and 2 bases from J, leaving 15 bases between. CDR1 and CDR2 from the germline V gene are GTSNPN and SVGIG (reference sequence). CDR3 size: 15 residues. CDR3 region: CAWSGLQNPTYEQYF. CDR3 bases: TGTGCCTGGAGTGGGCTCCAGAATCCAACCTACGAGCAGTACTTC. The full variable domain, in which reference TRBV30 and TRBJ2-7 provide the parts outside the CDR3, is SQTIHQWPATLVQPVGSPLSLECTVEGTSNPNLYWYRQAAGRGLQLLFYSVGIGQISSEVPQNLSASRPQDRQFILSSKKLLLSDSGFYLCAWSGLQNPTYEQYFGPGTRLTVT.

This clonotype was counted a few times. This chain connects TRBV30 to TRBJ1-2; a possible D gene is TRBD1 (6 bases). Germline V gene sequence: CDR1 GTSNPN, CDR2 SVGIG (reference sequence). V lost 2 bases and J lost 3, with 10 bases in between. The CDR3 runs 13 residues. The CDR3 protein is CAWSRDTHYGYTF. CDR3 in DNA: TGTGCCTGGAGTAGGGACACCCACTATGGCTACACCTTC.

Ten or more counts support this clonotype. The rearrangement joins TRBV2 to TRBJ2-1; 7 nucleotides align to TRBD2. The CDR3 consists of 14 residues. Germline CDR1 and CDR2: SNHLY and FYNNEI. V shed 3 bases, J shed 9 bases, and the junction held 8 bases outside the gene matches. The CDR3 DNA follows: TGTGCCAGCAGTGATCCCGGGACTACTATTGAGCAGTTCTTC. Protein product: CASSDPGTTIEQFF.

The chain recombines TRBV7-3 with TRBJ2-5; 10 nucleotides align to TRBD2. Germline values: CDR1 SGHTA, CDR2 FQGTGA. This CDR3 is 17 amino acids long. V shed 4 bases and J 4 bases; nucleotides not matched to a gene: 12. Here the CDR3 DNA reads TGTGCCAGCAGCTCATTAGCGGGAGGTAGGGAGGGAGAGACCCAGTACTTC. As protein: CASSSLAGGREGETQYF.

This clonotype appeared many times. V and J are TRBV4-2 and TRBJ2-7; D tentatively fits TRBD1 or TRBD2 (6 bases each). CDR3 length: 15 amino acids. Trimming left V 4 bases short and J 2 bases short, with 15 bases between. Germline assignment: CDR1 LGHNA and CDR2 YNFKEQ. CDR3 in amino acids: CASSPGGPQPYEQYF. DNA of the CDR3: TGTGCCAGCAGCCCCGGGGGCCCTCAACCCTACGAGCAGTACTTC.

This clonotype was seen repeatedly, ten times or more. V and J are TRBV12-3 or TRBV12-4 and TRBJ2-2, with TRBD1 matching 11 bases. This CDR3 comprises 15 residues. The junction had 3 bases not matched to a gene; V was cut back by 5 bases and J by 4 bases. The CDR3: CASSVGQGVTGELFF. CDR3 bases: TGTGCCAGCAGTGTGGGACAGGGGGTCACCGGGGAGCTGTTTTTT.

The CDR3 protein is CASSSSTWGTDTQYF. Here the CDR3 DNA reads TGTGCCAGTAGTTCGTCTACTTGGGGCACAGATACGCAGTATTTT. This sequence joins TRBV19 and TRBJ2-3; no clear D. Germline CDR1 LNHDA, CDR2 SQIVND (reference sequence). This CDR3 has 15 residues. Trimming left V 5 bases short and J 1 base short, with 13 bases between.

This clonotype was recorded only once. J is TRBJ2-1 and V is TRBV20-1; 14 bases map to TRBD2. Per the germline V gene, CDR1 is DFQATT and CDR2 is SNEGSKA (reference sequence). V was clipped by 6 bases and J by 9 bases; unmatched bases: 10. This CDR3 comprises 15 residues. CDR3 bases: TGCAGTGCCAAACGAACCGGGACTAGCGGGAGTGAGCAGTTCTTC. It specifies CSAKRTGTSGSEQFF.